Included here is one T cell receptor (beta chain) sequence, with context. This sample is drawn from a study of blood T cell repertoires in COVID-19. J gave up 8 bases and V 10 bases, and 15 bases lay outside the gene matches. The CDR3 is 14 amino acids. CDR1 MDHEN and CDR2 SYDVKM come from the germline V gene. Some clones are missing from TCRdb's copy, which holds only in-frame ones; the method was immunoSEQ multiplex PCR. The sample comprises about 78,000 clones, around nine tenths of which are singletons, and more than 1.5% rests with the top ten. Source material: peripheral blood. The chain has TRBV28 and TRBJ1-2, with 8 bases identical to TRBD1. The sequence was collected from a woman in her fifties or sixties with acute or convalescent COVID-19. CDR3 sequence (DNA): TGTGCCACCGGCCGTGGACAGGGTACCAACGGCTACACCTTC. This encodes CATGRGQGTNGYTF.